This T cell receptor beta chain was obtained from a study of cytotoxic CD8 clonotypes in ibrutinib-treated CLL. V was clipped by 4 bases and J by 3 bases, with 15 bases between them. This CDR3 is built from 15 residues. Germline CDR1 is KGHSH and CDR2 is LQKENI. TCRdb's copy holds only in-frame clones and misses some; the assay was immunoSEQ multiplex PCR. The sample records more than 200,000 clones, approximately 70% being singletons. The chain combines TRBV18 with TRBJ2-5, with D perhaps matching TRBD1 or TRBD2 (5 bases each). The source is a human donor with chronic lymphocytic leukemia. The sample consisted of PBMCs, taken after 12 months of ibrutinib treatment. CDR3 sequence reads: CASSLIPGREETQYF. DNA for the CDR3: TGTGCCAGCTCACTAATTCCGGGACGGGAAGAGACCCAGTACTTC.